This record concerns one T cell receptor (beta chain) sequence. What it binds is unknown. Vbeta (60) and Jbeta (13) primers were used in the PCR. Methods used by the authors: The count from a later analysis was about 80 million unique TCR beta chains, around 10 million of them shared. The assay was immunoSEQ multiplex PCR, and TCRdb's table has in-frame clones only and misses some. Clone size and the V and J calls come from that table; the DNA yielded D and trimming. The table includes 95,000 to 150,000 clones, roughly 66% detected once. These data are taken from a study of cytomegalovirus exposure and HLA in healthy donors. Study results and limitations: Among TCR beta chains, those listed as cytomegalovirus-associated numbered about 160.

The sample comprised PBMCs. This receptor was identified in a man between 18 and 29 years old in good health and CMV-seronegative.

The CDR3 nucleotides read TGTGCCAGCAGTTCTGACAGGGGAGGTGTGGATACGCAGTATTTT. It is translated as CASSSDRGGVDTQYF. The J gene is TRBJ2-3, the V gene TRBV6-5, with 8 bases aligning to TRBD1. J lost 6 bases, V lost 4 bases, and 9 bases had no gene match. The CDR3 is 15 residues long. Germline lookup yields CDR1 MNHEY and CDR2 SVGAGI.